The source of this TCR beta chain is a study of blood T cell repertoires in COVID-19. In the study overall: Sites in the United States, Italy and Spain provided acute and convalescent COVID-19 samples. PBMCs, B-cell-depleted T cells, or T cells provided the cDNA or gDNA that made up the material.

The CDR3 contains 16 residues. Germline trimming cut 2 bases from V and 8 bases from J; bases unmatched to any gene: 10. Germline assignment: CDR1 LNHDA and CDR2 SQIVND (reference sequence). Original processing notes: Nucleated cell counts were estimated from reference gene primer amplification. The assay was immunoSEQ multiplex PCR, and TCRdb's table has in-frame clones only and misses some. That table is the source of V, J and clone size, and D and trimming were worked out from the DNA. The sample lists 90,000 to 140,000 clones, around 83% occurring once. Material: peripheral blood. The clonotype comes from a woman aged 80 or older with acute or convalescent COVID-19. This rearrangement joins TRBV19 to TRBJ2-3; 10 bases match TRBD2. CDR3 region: CASSISLAGVPGTQYF. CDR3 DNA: TGTGCCAGTAGTATATCGCTAGCGGGAGTTCCTGGTACGCAGTATTTT. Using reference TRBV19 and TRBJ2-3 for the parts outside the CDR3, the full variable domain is DGGITQSPKYLFRKEGQNVTLSCEQNLNHDAMYWYRQDPGQGLRLIYYSQIVNDFQKGDIAEGYSVSREKKESFPLTVTSAQKNPTAFYLCASSISLAGVPGTQYFGPGTRLTVL.